This T cell receptor (beta chain) was captured by sequencing in a study of identical twins. TCRdb ran MiXCR on the 5' RACE reads and lists one entry per CDR3 protein. This table holds under 250,000 distinct CDR3 sequences, about 13% found once. The V and J ends lost 6 bases and 15 bases respectively, with 18 bases between them. CDR1 is MDHEN and CDR2 is SYDVKM in the germline V gene. This CDR3 comprises 12 residues. These data are also associated with another study on yellow fever vaccine responses in identical twins.

The receptor comes from a woman aged 18-29 years in good health. The sequencing sample was made of memory (CD45RO+) T cells sorted from blood. J is TRBJ1-5 and V is TRBV28; D is uncertain. CDR3 loop: CASSSVGQMVHF. The CDR3 DNA is TGTGCCAGCAGCTCGGTTGGCCAAATGGTGCATTTT.